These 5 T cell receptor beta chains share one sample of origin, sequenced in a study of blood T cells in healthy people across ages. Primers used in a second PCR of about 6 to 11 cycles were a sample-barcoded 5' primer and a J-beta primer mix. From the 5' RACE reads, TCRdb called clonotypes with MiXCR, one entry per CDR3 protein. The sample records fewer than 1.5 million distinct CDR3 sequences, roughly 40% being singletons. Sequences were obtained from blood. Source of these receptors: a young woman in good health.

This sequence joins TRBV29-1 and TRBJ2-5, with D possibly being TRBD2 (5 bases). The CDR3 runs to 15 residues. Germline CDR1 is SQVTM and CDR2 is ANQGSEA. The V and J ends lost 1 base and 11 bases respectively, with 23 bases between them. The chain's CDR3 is CSVEVSRTANDEQYF. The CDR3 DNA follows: TGCAGCGTTGAAGTTTCGCGGACTGCCAACGATGAGCAGTACTTC.

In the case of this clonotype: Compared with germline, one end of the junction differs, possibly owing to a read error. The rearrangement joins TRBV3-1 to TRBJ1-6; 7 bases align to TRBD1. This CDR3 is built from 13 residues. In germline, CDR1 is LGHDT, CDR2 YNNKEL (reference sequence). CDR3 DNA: TGTGCCAGCAGCCGGGGACAGAGTTCACCCCCCCACTTT. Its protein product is CASSRGQSSPPHF.

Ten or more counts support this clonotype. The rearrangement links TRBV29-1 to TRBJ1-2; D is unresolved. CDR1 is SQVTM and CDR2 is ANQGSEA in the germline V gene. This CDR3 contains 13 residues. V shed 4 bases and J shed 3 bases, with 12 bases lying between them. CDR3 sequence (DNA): TGCAGCGTTGGAAACGGGCTCGACTATGGCTACACCTTC. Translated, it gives CSVGNGLDYGYTF.

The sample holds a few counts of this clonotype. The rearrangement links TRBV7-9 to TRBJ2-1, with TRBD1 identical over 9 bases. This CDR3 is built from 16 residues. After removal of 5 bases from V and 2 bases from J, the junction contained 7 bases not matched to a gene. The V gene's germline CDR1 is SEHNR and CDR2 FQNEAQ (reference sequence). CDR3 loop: CASSANTGGPYNEQFF. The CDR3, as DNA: TGTGCCAGCAGCGCAAACACAGGGGGCCCCTACAATGAGCAGTTCTTC.

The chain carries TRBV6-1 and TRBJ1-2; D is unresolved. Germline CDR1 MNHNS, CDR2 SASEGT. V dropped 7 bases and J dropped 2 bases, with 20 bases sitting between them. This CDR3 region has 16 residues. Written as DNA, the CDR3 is TGTGCCAGCATTGGGGATTCGTCGGCCCCCAACTATGGCTACACCTTC. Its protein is CASIGDSSAPNYGYTF.